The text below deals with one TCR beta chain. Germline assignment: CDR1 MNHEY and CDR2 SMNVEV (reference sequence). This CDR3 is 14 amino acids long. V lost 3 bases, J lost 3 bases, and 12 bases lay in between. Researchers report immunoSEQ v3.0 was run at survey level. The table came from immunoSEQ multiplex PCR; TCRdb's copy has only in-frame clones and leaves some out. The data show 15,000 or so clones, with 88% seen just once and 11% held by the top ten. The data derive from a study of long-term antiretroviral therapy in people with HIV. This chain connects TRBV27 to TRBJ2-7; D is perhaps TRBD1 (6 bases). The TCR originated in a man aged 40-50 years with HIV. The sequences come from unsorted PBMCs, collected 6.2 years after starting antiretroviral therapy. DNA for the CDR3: TGTGCCAGCAGTTTTGGACAGCTCAGCTACGAGCAGTACTTC. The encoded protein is CASSFGQLSYEQYF.